The next 26 T cell receptor beta chains were all read from a single sample in a study of T cells in Graves' hyperthyroidism and ophthalmopathy. Amplified TCR beta CDR3 regions derived from RNA transcripts. TCR CDR3 underwent first-round RT-PCR with the HTBI primer set. A single record per CDR3 protein comes from TCRdb applying MiXCR to the multiplex PCR reads. This table has about 98,000 distinct CDR3 sequences, 35% to 45% appearing once. Sequenced sample: peripheral blood or thyroid tissue (not recorded which). These receptor sequences come from a woman aged 25 to 39 with Graves' hyperthyroidism.

This clonotype was counted between two and nine times. This chain uses TRBV7-8 with TRBJ2-5, with D possibly TRBD1 on 6 matching bases. Per germline, CDR1 SGHVS and CDR2 FQNEAQ. The V end lost 1 base, the J end lost 2 bases, and 14 bases lay between the germline ends. The CDR3 has 16 amino acids. The CDR3 DNA reads as TGTGCCAGCAGCTTAGGAGTGGGGGCAGTACAAGAGACCCAGTACTTC. The encoded protein is CASSLGVGAVQETQYF.

This clonotype was observed at least ten times. This chain links TRBV20-1 with TRBJ1-1, with D possibly being TRBD1 (6 bases). V dropped 0 bases and J dropped 13 bases, with 15 bases sitting between them. The germline gives CDR1 DFQATT, CDR2 SNEGSKA (reference sequence). CDR3 length: 12 amino acids. CDR3 region: CSAREGAGEGFF. CDR3 in DNA: TGCAGTGCTAGAGAGGGGGCAGGGGAGGGTTTCTTT.

The chain carries TRBV10-3 and TRBJ1-6; D unresolved. This CDR3 has 13 amino acids. V lost 0 bases and J lost 7, with 4 bases in between. CDR1 ENHRY and CDR2 SYGVKD come from the germline V gene. The CDR3 loop is CAISESENSPLHF. In nucleotides, the CDR3 is TGTGCCATCAGTGAGTCGGAAAATTCACCCCTCCACTTT.

With regard to this clonotype: A much larger clone differs by one base, so this may be a read error. The chain combines TRBV4-1 with TRBJ2-2, with D possibly being TRBD1 (6 bases). Germline assignment: CDR1 MGHRA and CDR2 YSYEKL. There are 16 residues in the CDR3. The CDR3 bases are TGCGCCGGCAGCCAGTTCAAGGGGACAAACACCGGGGAGCTGTTTTTT. Its protein product is CAGSQFKGTNTGELFF.

This chain joins TRBV7-8 and TRBJ2-5; 10 nucleotides match TRBD1. V dropped 3 bases and J dropped 4; count of bases not matched to a gene: 5. The CDR3 extends over 15 amino acids. The V gene's germline CDR1 is SGHVS and CDR2 FQNEAQ. In DNA form, the CDR3 reads TGTGCCAGCAGCTTCTGGACAGGGGGGGGAGAGACCCAGTACTTC. Residues: CASSFWTGGGETQYF.

This clonotype showed up many times. The chain combines TRBV7-9 with TRBJ2-7; D is possibly TRBD1 or TRBD2 (7 bases each). The CDR3 spans 13 residues. V was shortened by 5 bases and J by 7 bases, with 15 bases between the two germline ends. The germline V gene encodes CDR1 SEHNR and CDR2 FQNEAQ (reference sequence). The CDR3, as DNA: TGTGCCAGCAGCCAACCAGGGGGGGGTGAGCAGTACTTC. Residues: CASSQPGGGEQYF.

This clonotype was found many times. The chain is built from TRBV7-9 and TRBJ2-7; 7 nucleotides align to TRBD1. Trimming took 5 bases from V and 2 from J; bases not matched to a gene: 9. The CDR3 is 15 amino acids. Per germline, CDR1 SEHNR and CDR2 FQNEAQ (reference sequence). CDR3 sequence: CASSGAGTETYEQYF. Written as DNA, the CDR3 is TGTGCCAGCAGCGGAGCCGGGACAGAGACCTACGAGCAGTACTTC.

This clonotype was recorded many times. This chain connects TRBV10-3 to TRBJ1-2, with 7 bases identical to TRBD1. The germline V gene has CDR1 ENHRY and CDR2 SYGVKD. This CDR3 spans 12 amino acids. With V trimmed by 6 bases and J by 7 bases, 5 bases remained unmatched. The CDR3 bases are TGTGCCATCAGAGGACCAGGGGGTGGCTACACCTTC. This encodes CAIRGPGGGYTF.

The table lists this clonotype with many counts. CDR3 sequence: CASSPGRSRDTEAFF. The CDR3, as DNA: TGTGCCAGCAGTCCCGGTCGGAGTCGGGACACTGAAGCTTTCTTT. V and J are TRBV28 and TRBJ1-1; the D is unclear. V lost 5 bases, J lost 3 bases, and 16 bases lay in between. Germline CDR1 MDHEN, CDR2 SYDVKM. The CDR3 is made up of 15 amino acids.

J is TRBJ1-6 and V is TRBV5-8, with D perhaps matching TRBD1 (5 bases). Looked up from germline, CDR1 is SGHTS and CDR2 is YDEGEE. The CDR3 covers 14 residues. The V gene lost 4 bases and the J gene lost 7 bases, with 12 bases spanning the gap. The CDR3 region is CASSRDGANSPLHF. The CDR3 DNA sequence: TGTGCCAGCAGCCGAGACGGGGCCAATTCACCCCTCCACTTT.

This clonotype was counted at least ten times. CDR3 protein: CASSVLAGEDEQYF. The CDR3 DNA reads TGCGCCAGCAGTGTACTAGCGGGAGAGGACGAGCAGTACTTC. The chain links TRBV10-2 to TRBJ2-7, with TRBD2 matching 11 bases. CDR1 is WSHSY, CDR2 SAAADI, per germline. This CDR3 spans 14 amino acids. V lost 4 bases, J lost 5 bases, and 4 bases stayed unmatched.

This clonotype was recorded at least ten times. The chain joins TRBV4-1 to TRBJ2-2; TRBD2 aligns across 12 bases. Germline lookup yields CDR1 MGHRA and CDR2 YSYEKL. Trimming cost V 6 bases and J 2 bases; bases outside gene matches: 10. The CDR3 spans 18 residues. CDR3: CASRPGQGLAGNTGELFF. The CDR3 bases are TGCGCCAGCAGACCGGGACAGGGACTAGCGGGTAACACCGGGGAGCTGTTTTTT.

This clonotype has at least ten counts. The chain combines TRBV7-8 with TRBJ2-3; no reliable D call. Germline CDR1 reads SGHVS; CDR2 reads FQNEAQ. The CDR3 runs to 16 residues. The germline V and J ends were trimmed by 2 bases and 0 bases, with 12 bases remaining between them. CDR3 bases: TGTGCCAGCAGCTTACGTTGGCAAACTAGCACAGATACGCAGTATTTT. It specifies CASSLRWQTSTDTQYF.

In this sample, this clonotype turned up many times. V is TRBV5-1 and J is TRBJ1-6; a weak D match, TRBD1 (5 bases). The ends were cut back, 5 bases at V and 6 bases at J, with 9 bases in the middle. CDR3 length: 13 amino acids. CDR1 is SGHRS, CDR2 YFSETQ, per germline. CDR3: CASRTVLNSPLHF. In nucleotides, the CDR3 is TGCGCCAGCAGGACAGTTCTTAATTCACCCCTCCACTTT.

This clonotype was counted at least ten times. The V call is TRBV27, the J call TRBJ2-7, with TRBD2 matching over 9 bases. CDR3 size: 13 residues. CDR1 and CDR2 (germline): MNHEY, SMNVEV (reference sequence). Trimming cost V 6 bases and J 3 bases; bases outside gene matches: 3. The CDR3 region has the DNA TGTGCCAGCAGACTAGCGGGCATCTACGAGCAGTACTTC. Protein: CASRLAGIYEQYF.

Concerning this clonotype itself: The conserved final phenylalanine or tryptophan is absent from the CDR3, which likely points to a read error. The chain employs TRBV5-1 and TRBJ1-1; TRBD1 is a possible D gene (5 bases). This CDR3 is 15 amino acids long. The V gene lost 0 bases and the J gene lost 1 base, with 10 bases spanning the gap. CDR1 is SGHRS, CDR2 YFSETQ, per germline. The CDR3 region is CASSLVGARNTEAFL. The CDR3, as DNA: TGCGCCAGCAGCTTGGTAGGGGCCCGGAACACTGAAGCTTTCCTT.

This clonotype came up many times. The chain uses TRBV4-1 and TRBJ2-7; 7 bases agree with TRBD2. The trim removed 0 bases at V and 2 bases at J, leaving 10 bases unmatched. Looked up from germline, CDR1 is MGHRA and CDR2 is YSYEKL. This CDR3 region has 17 residues. The CDR3 here is CASSQDGRLATAYEQYF. The CDR3 bases are TGCGCCAGCAGCCAAGATGGGAGACTAGCTACGGCCTACGAGCAGTACTTC.

CDR3 residues: CASSWNRGNTGELFF. The CDR3 DNA reads TGTGCCAGCAGCTGGAACAGGGGGAACACCGGGGAGCTGTTTTTT. The chain links TRBV7-9 to TRBJ2-2; 7 bases match TRBD1. V was pared by 4 bases and J by 1 base, with 3 bases of the junction left unmatched. CDR3 length equals 15 residues. Germline-derived CDR1 and CDR2 are SEHNR and FQNEAQ (reference sequence).

The chain recombines TRBV7-8 with TRBJ2-7; 8 nucleotides match TRBD1. V was pared by 2 bases and J by 6 bases, with 6 bases of the junction left unmatched. This CDR3 has 14 amino acids. Germline CDR1 and CDR2: SGHVS and FQNEAQ. The CDR3 DNA follows: TGTGCCAGCAGCTTATGGGACAGGACTGGCGAGCAGTACTTC. Protein product: CASSLWDRTGEQYF. Combining the CDR3 with reference TRBV7-8 and TRBJ2-7 gives the whole variable domain GAGVSQSPRYKVAKRGQDVALRCDPISGHVSLFWYQQALGQGPEFLTYFQNEAQLDKSGLPSDRFFAERPEGSVSTLKIQRTQQEDSAVYLCASSLWDRTGEQYFGPGTRLTVT.

This clonotype was found many times. The J gene is TRBJ2-2, the V gene TRBV7-3; 8 bases agree with TRBD2. Germline V gives CDR1 SGHTA, CDR2 FQGTGA. This CDR3 region has 17 residues. The J segment lost 7 bases and the V segment lost 0 bases, leaving 10 bases of the junction unmatched. The CDR3 DNA follows: TGTGCCAGCAGCTTAACGAAGGGCGGGAGGTTCAACGGGGAGCTGTTTTTT. As protein: CASSLTKGGRFNGELFF. The complete variable domain, with remaining parts taken from reference TRBV7-3 and TRBJ2-2, reads GAGVSQTPSNKVTEKGKYVELRCDPISGHTALYWYRQSLGQGPEFLIYFQGTGAADDSGLPNDRFFAVRPEGSVSTLKIQRTERGDSAVYLCASSLTKGGRFNGELFFGEGSRLTVL.

Concerning this clonotype itself: An end of the junction does not agree with germline; a read error may underlie this. CDR3 bases: TGCAGTGCTAGAGGGGTGACAAGAGGAAACTATGGCTGCACCTTC. It yields the protein CSARGVTRGNYGCTF. The V call is TRBV20-1, the J call TRBJ1-2; unclear D gene. CDR3 length equals 15 residues. Germline CDR1 and CDR2: DFQATT and SNEGSKA (reference sequence).

This clonotype occurred many times. The V gene is TRBV7-9, the J gene TRBJ2-2; possible D gene TRBD1, 8 bases. V was shortened by 5 bases and J by 0 bases, with 13 bases between the two germline ends. Germline-derived CDR1 and CDR2 are SEHNR and FQNEAQ (reference sequence). The CDR3 covers 16 residues. Here the CDR3 reads CASSPTGGANTGELFF. CDR3 DNA: TGTGCCAGCAGCCCCACAGGGGGGGCGAACACCGGGGAGCTGTTTTTT.

This clonotype was detected ten times or more. This chain links TRBV19 with TRBJ1-5, with a possible D match to TRBD1 (5 bases). Germline CDR1 is LNHDA and CDR2 is SQIVND (reference sequence). The length of the CDR3 is 14 residues. V shed 3 bases and J shed 5 bases, with 11 bases lying between them. The CDR3 coding sequence is TGTGCCAGTAGTATTCGACAGCGAGATCAGCCCCAGCATTTT. It encodes CASSIRQRDQPQHF.

Many counts were recorded for this clonotype. The chain couples TRBV4-1 to TRBJ1-1, with D maybe TRBD1 (5 bases). The V and J ends lost 4 bases and 2 bases respectively, with 14 bases between them. This CDR3 region has 15 residues. Germline V lookup: CDR1 MGHRA, CDR2 YSYEKL. CDR3: CASSRAPGLNTEAFF. CDR3 nucleotides: TGCGCCAGCAGCCGGGCGCCGGGGCTTAACACTGAAGCTTTCTTT.

Ten or more counts support this clonotype. V gene TRBV4-2 combines with J gene TRBJ2-3, with 10 bases identical to TRBD2. Trimming at V came to 4 bases and at J to 6 bases, leaving 7 bases not matched to a gene. CDR1 and CDR2 from the germline V gene are LGHNA and YNFKEQ. This CDR3 is built from 15 residues. CDR3 sequence: CASSPLAGAGDTQYF. CDR3 in DNA: TGTGCCAGCAGCCCTCTAGCGGGAGCGGGTGATACGCAGTATTTT.

In its sample, this clonotype was seen many times. The chain couples TRBV5-1 to TRBJ2-2; the D gene is possibly TRBD2 (6 bases). Trimming pared 6 bases from V and 8 bases from J, leaving 17 bases between. This CDR3 has 14 amino acids. CDR1 and CDR2 from the germline V gene are SGHRS and YFSETQ. Written as DNA, the CDR3 is TGCGCCAGCACACGGGACTCCCAGTTAGGGGAGCTGTTTTTT. Amino acids: CASTRDSQLGELFF.